This T cell receptor (beta chain) comes out of a study of T cells in Graves' hyperthyroidism and ophthalmopathy. Findings and caveats of the study: Ophthalmopathy and stable hyperthyroidism were separated by a 13 V-J model.

Patients counted as stable if ophthalmopathy did not develop within 18 months. On this clonotype: Its antigen is as yet unknown.

V was shortened by 9 bases and J by 6 bases, with 8 bases between the two germline ends. Germline V gives CDR1 ENHRY, CDR2 SYGVKD. CDR3 length: 10 amino acids. The investigators amplified TCR beta CDR3 regions from RNA transcripts. The study used the HTBI primer set for a first-round RT-PCR of the TCR CDR3. One entry per CDR3 protein, called by TCRdb with MiXCR from the multiplex PCR reads. This table has hundreds of thousands of distinct CDR3 sequences, about 38% appearing once. The TCR comes from a man in his late teens or twenties with Graves' hyperthyroidism. The rearrangement links TRBV10-3 to TRBJ2-5; D is perhaps TRBD1 or TRBD2 (5 bases each). The sample comprised blood. The CDR3 spells CAIEGQTQYF. The CDR3 DNA reads TGTGCCATTGAGGGACAGACCCAGTACTTC.